This TCR beta chain was recorded in a study of beta chain features in type 1 diabetes. For the study at large: The patient and healthy donor groups were comparable for age, gender and cell yields. Cells sorted and examined across all samples totaled 90 million to 120 million.

This CDR3 comprises 15 residues. Germline lookup yields CDR1 SGHRS and CDR2 YFSETQ. Trimming took 7 bases from V and 0 from J; bases not matched to a gene: 10. Sequencing targeted expressed TCRB transcripts, as all isolated RNA had been reverse transcribed. Sequencing was performed with immunoSEQ multiplex PCR; in TCRdb, only in-frame clones are kept and a portion is missing. The table records approximately 60,000 clones, over 50% of them present only once. Staining for CD45RO/CCR7/CD25/CD127/CD95/CD27 allowed sorting of CD4+ naive, central memory, regulatory and stem cell-like memory cells. This clonotype was sampled from a woman between 18 and 30 years old in good health. The source material was Tregs from blood. The rearrangement uses TRBV5-1 and TRBJ2-7, with 7 bases fitting TRBD1. DNA of the CDR3: TGCGCCAGCGCGAAACAGGGGAGCTTCTCCTACGAGCAGTACTTC. Its protein is CASAKQGSFSYEQYF.